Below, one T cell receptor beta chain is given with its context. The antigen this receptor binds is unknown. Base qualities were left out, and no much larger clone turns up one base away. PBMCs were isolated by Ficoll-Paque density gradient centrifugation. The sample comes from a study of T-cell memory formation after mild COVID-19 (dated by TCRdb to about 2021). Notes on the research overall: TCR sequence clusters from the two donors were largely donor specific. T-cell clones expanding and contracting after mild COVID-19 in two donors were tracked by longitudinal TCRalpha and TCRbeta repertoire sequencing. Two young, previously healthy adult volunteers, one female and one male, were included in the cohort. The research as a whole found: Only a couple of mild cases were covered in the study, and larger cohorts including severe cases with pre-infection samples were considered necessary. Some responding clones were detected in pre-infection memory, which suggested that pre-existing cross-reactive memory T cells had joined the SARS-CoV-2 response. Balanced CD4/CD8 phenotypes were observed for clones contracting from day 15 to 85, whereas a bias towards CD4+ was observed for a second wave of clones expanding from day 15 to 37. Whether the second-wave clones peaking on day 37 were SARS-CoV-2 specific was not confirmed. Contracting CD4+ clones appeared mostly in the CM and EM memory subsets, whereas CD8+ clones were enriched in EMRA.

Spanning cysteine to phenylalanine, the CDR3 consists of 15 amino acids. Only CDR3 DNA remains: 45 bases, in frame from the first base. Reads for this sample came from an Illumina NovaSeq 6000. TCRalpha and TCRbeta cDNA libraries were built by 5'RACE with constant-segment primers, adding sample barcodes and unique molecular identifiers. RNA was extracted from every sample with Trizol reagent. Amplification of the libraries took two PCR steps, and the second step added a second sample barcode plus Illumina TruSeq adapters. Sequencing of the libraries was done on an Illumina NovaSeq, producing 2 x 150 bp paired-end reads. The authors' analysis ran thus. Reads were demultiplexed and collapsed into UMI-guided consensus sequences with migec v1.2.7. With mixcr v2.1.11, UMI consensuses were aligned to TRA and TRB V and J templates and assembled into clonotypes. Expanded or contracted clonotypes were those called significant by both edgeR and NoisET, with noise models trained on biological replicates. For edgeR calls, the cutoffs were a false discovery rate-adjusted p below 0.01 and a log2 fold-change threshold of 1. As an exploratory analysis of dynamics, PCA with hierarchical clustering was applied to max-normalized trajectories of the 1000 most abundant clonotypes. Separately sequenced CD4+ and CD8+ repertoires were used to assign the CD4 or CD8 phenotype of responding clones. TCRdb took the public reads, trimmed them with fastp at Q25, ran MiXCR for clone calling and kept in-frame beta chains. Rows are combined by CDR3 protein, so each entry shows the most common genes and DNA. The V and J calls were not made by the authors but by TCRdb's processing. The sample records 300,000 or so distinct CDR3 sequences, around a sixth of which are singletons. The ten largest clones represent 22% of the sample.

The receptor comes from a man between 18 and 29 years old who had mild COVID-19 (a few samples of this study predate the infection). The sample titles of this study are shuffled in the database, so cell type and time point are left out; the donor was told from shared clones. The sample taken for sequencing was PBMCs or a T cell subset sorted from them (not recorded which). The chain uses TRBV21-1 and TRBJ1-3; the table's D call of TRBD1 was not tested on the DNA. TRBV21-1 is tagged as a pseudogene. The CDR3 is CASSKDVLSGNTIYF. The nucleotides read TGTGCCAGCAGCAAAGATGTCCTCTCTGGAAACACCATATATTTT.